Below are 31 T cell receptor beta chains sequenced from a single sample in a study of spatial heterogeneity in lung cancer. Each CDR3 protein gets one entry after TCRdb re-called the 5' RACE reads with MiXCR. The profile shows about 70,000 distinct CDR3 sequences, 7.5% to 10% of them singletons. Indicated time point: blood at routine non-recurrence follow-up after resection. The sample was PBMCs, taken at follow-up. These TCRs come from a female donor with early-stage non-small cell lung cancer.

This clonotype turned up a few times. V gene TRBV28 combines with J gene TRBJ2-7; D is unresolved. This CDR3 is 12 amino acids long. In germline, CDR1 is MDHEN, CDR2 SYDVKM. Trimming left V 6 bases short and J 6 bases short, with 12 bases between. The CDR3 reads CASSPEESEQYF. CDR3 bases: TGTGCCAGCAGCCCCGAGGAATCCGAGCAGTACTTC.

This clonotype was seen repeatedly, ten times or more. In DNA form, the CDR3 reads TGTGCCAGCTCACCAGGTATCATCGCGGATTCACCCCTCCACTTT. This codes for CASSPGIIADSPLHF. V gene TRBV18 combines with J gene TRBJ1-6; D is uncertain. CDR3 length equals 15 residues. Germline CDR1 KGHSH, CDR2 LQKENI. V lost 2 bases and J 8 bases, leaving 13 bases between the germline ends. Complete variable domain (other parts from reference TRBV18 and TRBJ1-6): NAGVMQNPRHLVRRRGQEARLRCSPMKGHSHVYWYRQLPEEGLKFMVYLQKENIIDESGMPKERFSAEFPKEGPSILRIQQVVRGDSAAYFCASSPGIIADSPLHFGNGTRLTVT.

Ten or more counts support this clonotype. Written as DNA, the CDR3 is TGTGCCAGCTCCGACAGGGGAGGATTCACCGGGGAGCTGTTTTTT. Its protein is CASSDRGGFTGELFF. The genes are TRBV19 and TRBJ2-2; 8 bases match TRBD1. The V gene end was trimmed by 9 bases and the J gene end by 4 bases; junction bases not matched to a gene: 10. CDR1 is LNHDA and CDR2 is SQIVND in the germline V gene (reference sequence). The CDR3 extends over 15 amino acids.

The CDR3: CASSLRPGQTTDTQYF. CDR3 DNA sequence: TGTGCCAGCAGCTTACGTCCGGGACAGACCACAGATACGCAGTATTTT. The V call is TRBV7-6, the J call TRBJ2-3; 7 bases agree with TRBD1. Germline loops: CDR1 SGHVS, CDR2 FNYEAQ. The J segment lost 2 bases and the V segment lost 2 bases, leaving 7 bases of the junction unmatched. This CDR3 spans 16 amino acids. Based on the CDR3 plus reference TRBV7-6 and TRBJ2-3, the full variable domain is GAGVSQSPRYKVTKRGQDVALRCDPISGHVSLYWYRQALGQGPEFLTYFNYEAQQDKSGLPNDRFSAERPEGSISTLTIQRTEQRDSAMYRCASSLRPGQTTDTQYFGPGTRLTVL.

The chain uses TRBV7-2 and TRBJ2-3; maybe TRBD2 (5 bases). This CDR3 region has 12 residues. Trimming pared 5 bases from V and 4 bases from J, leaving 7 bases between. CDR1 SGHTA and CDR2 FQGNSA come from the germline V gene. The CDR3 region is CASSRRPDTQYF. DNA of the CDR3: TGTGCCAGCAGCCGGAGGCCAGATACGCAGTATTTT.

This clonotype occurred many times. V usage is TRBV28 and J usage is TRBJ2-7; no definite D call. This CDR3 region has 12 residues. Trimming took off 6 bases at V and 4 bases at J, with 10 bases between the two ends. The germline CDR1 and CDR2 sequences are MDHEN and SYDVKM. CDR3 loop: CASRDQEYEQYF. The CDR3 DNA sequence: TGTGCCAGCAGGGACCAGGAGTACGAGCAGTACTTC.

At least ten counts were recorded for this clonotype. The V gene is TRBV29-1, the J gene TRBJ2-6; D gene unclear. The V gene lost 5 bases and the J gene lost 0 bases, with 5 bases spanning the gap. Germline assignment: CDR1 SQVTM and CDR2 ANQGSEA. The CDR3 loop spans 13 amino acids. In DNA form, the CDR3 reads TGCAGCGTTTGGGGCTCTGGGGCCAACGTCCTGACTTTC. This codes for CSVWGSGANVLTF.

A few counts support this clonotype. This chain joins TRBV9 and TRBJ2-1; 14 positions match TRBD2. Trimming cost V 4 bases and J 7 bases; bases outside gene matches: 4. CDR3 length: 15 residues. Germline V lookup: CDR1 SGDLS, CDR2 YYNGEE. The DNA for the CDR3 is TGTGCCAGCAGCACGGGACTAGCGGGAGCAAATGAGCAGTTCTTC. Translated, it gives CASSTGLAGANEQFF.

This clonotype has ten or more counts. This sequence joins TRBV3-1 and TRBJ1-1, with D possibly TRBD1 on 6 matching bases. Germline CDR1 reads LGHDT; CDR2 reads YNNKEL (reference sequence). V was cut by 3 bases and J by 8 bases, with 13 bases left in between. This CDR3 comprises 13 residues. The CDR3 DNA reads TGTGCCAGCAGCCAGAGAGGACAGCAAGAAGCTTTCTTT. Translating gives CASSQRGQQEAFF.

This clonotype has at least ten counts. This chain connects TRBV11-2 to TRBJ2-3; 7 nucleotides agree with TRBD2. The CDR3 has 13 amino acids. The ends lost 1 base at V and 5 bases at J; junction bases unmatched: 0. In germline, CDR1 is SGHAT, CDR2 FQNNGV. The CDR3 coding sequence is TGTGCCAGCAGCTTAGCGGGAGGAGATACGCAGTATTTT. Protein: CASSLAGGDTQYF.

CDR3 nucleotides: TGTGCCAGCAACCCACTCCCGGGACAGGGTGGGGAAGAGACCCAGTACTTC. Protein: CASNPLPGQGGEETQYF. The chain is built from TRBV7-9 and TRBJ2-5; 9 positions match TRBD1. The CDR3 sequence is 17 residues long. Per germline, CDR1 SEHNR and CDR2 FQNEAQ (reference sequence). Unmatched junction bases numbered 15, after V lost 7 bases and J lost 3 bases.

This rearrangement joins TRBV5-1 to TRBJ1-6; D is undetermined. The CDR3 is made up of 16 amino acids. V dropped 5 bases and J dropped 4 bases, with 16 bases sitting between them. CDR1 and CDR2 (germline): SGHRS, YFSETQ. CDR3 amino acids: CASSTAGLQYNSPLHF. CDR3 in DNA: TGCGCCAGCAGTACAGCCGGGCTACAGTATAATTCACCCCTCCACTTT.

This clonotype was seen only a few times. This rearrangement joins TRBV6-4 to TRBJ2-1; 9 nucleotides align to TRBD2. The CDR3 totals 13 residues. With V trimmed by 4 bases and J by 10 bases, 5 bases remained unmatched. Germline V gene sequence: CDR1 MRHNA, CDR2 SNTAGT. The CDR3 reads CASSGAGGREQFF. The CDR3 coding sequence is TGTGCCAGCAGTGGAGCGGGAGGCCGAGAGCAGTTCTTC.

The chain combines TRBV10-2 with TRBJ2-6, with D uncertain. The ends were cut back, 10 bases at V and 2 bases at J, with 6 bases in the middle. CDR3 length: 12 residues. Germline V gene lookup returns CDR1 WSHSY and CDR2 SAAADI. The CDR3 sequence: CATYTGANVLTF. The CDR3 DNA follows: TGCGCCACCTATACTGGGGCCAACGTCCTGACTTTC.

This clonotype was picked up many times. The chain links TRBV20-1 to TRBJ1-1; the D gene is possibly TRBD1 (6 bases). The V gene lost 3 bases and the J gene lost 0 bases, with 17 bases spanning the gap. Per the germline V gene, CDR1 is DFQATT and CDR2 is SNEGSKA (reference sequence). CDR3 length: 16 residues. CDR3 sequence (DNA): TGCAGTGCTAGGGAACCAGCGGGACACCTGAACACTGAAGCTTTCTTT. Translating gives CSAREPAGHLNTEAFF.

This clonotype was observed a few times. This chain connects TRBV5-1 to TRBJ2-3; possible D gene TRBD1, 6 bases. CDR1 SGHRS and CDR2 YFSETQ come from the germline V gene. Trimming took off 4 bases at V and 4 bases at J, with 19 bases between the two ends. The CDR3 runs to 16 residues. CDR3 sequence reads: CASSNSRNRVPDTQYF. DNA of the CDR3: TGCGCCAGCAGCAACTCCCGGAACAGGGTCCCAGATACGCAGTATTTT.

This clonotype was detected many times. The CDR3 is CASSFSGDEQFF. The DNA for the CDR3 is TGTGCCAGCAGTTTTTCGGGGGATGAGCAGTTCTTC. The chain joins TRBV27 to TRBJ2-1, with D maybe TRBD2 (6 bases). The CDR3 is made up of 12 amino acids. CDR1 is MNHEY, CDR2 SMNVEV, per germline (reference sequence). Trimming removed 3 bases at V and 8 bases at J, with 8 bases between.

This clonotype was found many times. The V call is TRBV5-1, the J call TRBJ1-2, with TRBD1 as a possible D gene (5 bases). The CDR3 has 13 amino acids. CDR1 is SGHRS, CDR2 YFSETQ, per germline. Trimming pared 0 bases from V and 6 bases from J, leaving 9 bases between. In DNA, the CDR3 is TGCGCCAGCAGCTTGGAACAGGACGATGGCTACACCTTC. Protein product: CASSLEQDDGYTF.

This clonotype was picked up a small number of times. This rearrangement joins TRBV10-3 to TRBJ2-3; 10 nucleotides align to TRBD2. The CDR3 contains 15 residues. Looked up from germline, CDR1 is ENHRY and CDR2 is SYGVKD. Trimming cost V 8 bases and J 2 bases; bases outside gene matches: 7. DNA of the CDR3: TGTGCCATCGCAGTAGCGGGAGGATCCACAGATACGCAGTATTTT. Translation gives CAIAVAGGSTDTQYF.

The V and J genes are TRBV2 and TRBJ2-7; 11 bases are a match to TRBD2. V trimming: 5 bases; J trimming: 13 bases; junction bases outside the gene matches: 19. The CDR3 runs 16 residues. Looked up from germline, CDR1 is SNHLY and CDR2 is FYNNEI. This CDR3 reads CASSPMGGTSGLGLYF. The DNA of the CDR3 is TGTGCCAGCAGTCCTATGGGTGGGACTAGCGGCCTAGGATTATACTTC.

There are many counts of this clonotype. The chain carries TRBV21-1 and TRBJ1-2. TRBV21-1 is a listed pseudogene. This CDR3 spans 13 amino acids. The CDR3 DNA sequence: TGTGCCAGCAGAACCCTCTTCGACTATGGCTACACCTTC. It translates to CASRTLFDYGYTF.

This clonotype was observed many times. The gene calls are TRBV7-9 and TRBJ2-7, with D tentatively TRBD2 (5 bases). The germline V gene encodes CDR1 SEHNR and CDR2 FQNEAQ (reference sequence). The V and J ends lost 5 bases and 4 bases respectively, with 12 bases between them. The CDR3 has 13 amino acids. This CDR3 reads CASSPGLEYEQYF. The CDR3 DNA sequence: TGTGCCAGCAGCCCTGGACTCGAATACGAGCAGTACTTC.

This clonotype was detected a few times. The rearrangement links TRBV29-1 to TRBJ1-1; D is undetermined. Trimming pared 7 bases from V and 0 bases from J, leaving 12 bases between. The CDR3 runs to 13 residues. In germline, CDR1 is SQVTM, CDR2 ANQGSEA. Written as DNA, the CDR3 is TGCAGCGCCGGTGGAATGCTGAACACTGAAGCTTTCTTT. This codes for CSAGGMLNTEAFF.

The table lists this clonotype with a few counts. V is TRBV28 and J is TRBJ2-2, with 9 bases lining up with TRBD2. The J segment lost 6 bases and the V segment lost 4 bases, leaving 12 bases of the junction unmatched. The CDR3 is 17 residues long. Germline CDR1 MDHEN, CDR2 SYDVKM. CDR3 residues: CASSSLGGRALAGELFF. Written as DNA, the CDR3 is TGTGCCAGCAGTTCTCTAGGCGGGAGGGCCCTCGCCGGGGAGCTGTTTTTT.

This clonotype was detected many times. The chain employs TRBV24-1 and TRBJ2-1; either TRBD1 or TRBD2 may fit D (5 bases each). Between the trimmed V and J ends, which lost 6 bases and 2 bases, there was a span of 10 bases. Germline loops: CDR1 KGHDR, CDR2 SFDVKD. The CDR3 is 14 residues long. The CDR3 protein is CATSPGDAYNEQFF. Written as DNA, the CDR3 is TGTGCCACCAGTCCTGGGGACGCCTACAATGAGCAGTTCTTC.

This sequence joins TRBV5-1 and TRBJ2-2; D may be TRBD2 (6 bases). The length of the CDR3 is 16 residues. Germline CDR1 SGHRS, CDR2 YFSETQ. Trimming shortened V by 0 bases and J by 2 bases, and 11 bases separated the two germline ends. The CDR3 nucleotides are TGCGCCAGCAGCTTGGCAACTAGCCTTAACACCGGGGAGCTGTTTTTT. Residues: CASSLATSLNTGELFF.

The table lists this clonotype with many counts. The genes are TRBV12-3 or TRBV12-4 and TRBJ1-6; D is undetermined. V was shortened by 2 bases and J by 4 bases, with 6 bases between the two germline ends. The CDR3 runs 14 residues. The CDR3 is CASSLRQYNSPLHF. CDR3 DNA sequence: TGTGCCAGCAGTTTACGGCAGTATAATTCACCCCTCCACTTT.

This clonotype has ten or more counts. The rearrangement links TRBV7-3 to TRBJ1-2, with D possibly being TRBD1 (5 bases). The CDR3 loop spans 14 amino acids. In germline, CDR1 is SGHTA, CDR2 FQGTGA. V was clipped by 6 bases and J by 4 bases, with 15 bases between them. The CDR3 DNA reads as TGTGCCAGCAGTCCATCCCCGGGGGTCTATGGCTACACCTTC. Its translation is CASSPSPGVYGYTF.

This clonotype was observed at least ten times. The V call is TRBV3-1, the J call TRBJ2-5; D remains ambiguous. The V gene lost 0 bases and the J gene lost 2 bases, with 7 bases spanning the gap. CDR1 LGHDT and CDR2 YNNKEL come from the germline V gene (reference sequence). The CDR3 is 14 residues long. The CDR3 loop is CASSQDVEQETQYF. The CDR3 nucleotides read TGTGCCAGCAGCCAAGACGTCGAGCAAGAGACCCAGTACTTC.

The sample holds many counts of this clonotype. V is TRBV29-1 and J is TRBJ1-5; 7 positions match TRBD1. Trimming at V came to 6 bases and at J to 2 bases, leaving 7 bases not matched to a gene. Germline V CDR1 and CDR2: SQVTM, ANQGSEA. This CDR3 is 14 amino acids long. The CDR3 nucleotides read TGCAGCGTAGCTACAGGGGACGGCAATCAGCCCCAGCATTTT. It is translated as CSVATGDGNQPQHF. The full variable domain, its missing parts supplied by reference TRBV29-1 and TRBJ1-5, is SAVISQKPSRDICQRGTSLTIQCQVDSQVTMMFWYRQQPGQSLTLIATANQGSEATYESGFVIDKFPISRPNLTFSTLTVSNMSPEDSSIYLCSVATGDGNQPQHFGDGTRLSIL.

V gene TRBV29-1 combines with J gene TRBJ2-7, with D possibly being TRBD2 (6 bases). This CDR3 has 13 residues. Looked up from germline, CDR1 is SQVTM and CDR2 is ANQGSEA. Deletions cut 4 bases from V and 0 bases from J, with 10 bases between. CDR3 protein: CSVVGGFSYEQYF. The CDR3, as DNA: TGCAGCGTTGTCGGGGGATTCTCCTACGAGCAGTACTTC.